The 30 T cell receptor beta chains below were found in one sample sequenced in a study of OX40 agonist ivuxolimab in advanced cancers. This table comes from immunoSEQ multiplex PCR, and its TCRdb copy is limited to in-frame clones, with some not included. The data show tens of thousands of clones, roughly 85% seen once. The starting material was CD4+ or CD8+ T cells sorted from blood, obtained in a trial of the OX40 agonist ivuxolimab. The receptors derive from an adult with an advanced solid tumor such as melanoma, head and neck, liver or kidney cancer.

This chain joins TRBV14 and TRBJ1-2, with D maybe TRBD1 (6 bases). Per germline, CDR1 SGHDN and CDR2 FVKESK. V lost 4 bases and J 2 bases, leaving 11 bases between the germline ends. The CDR3 covers 14 residues. CDR3 loop: CASSRDKKNYGYTF. CDR3 DNA: TGTGCCAGCAGCCGGGACAAAAAAAACTATGGCTACACCTTC.

The V gene is TRBV10-3, the J gene TRBJ1-2, with 9 bases lining up with TRBD1. The V and J ends lost 7 bases and 3 bases, in that order; junction bases with no gene match: 3. The germline V gene has CDR1 ENHRY and CDR2 SYGVKD. CDR3 length: 13 amino acids. The CDR3 DNA sequence: TGTGCCATCACCGGGGACAGGGACTATGGCTACACCTTC. It yields the protein CAITGDRDYGYTF.

This clone has a single count. The chain is built from TRBV18 and TRBJ2-1; 11 nucleotides agree with TRBD1. The CDR3 extends over 15 amino acids. The germline gives CDR1 KGHSH, CDR2 LQKENI. V shed 2 bases, J shed 3 bases, and the junction held 0 bases outside the gene matches. The DNA for the CDR3 is TGTGCCAGCTCACCAGGGACAGGGGGCTACAATGAGCAGTTCTTC. This gives the protein CASSPGTGGYNEQFF.

The chain combines TRBV7-2 with TRBJ1-1; 7 bases agree with TRBD1. Germline CDR1 and CDR2: SGHTA and FQGNSA. This CDR3 region has 14 residues. J was trimmed by 5 bases and V by 4 bases; bases with no gene match: 7. The CDR3 protein is CASSSQTGPTEAFF. The CDR3 DNA sequence: TGTGCCAGCAGCTCACAGACAGGGCCAACTGAAGCTTTCTTT.

The chain combines TRBV2 with TRBJ1-1; no clear D. The CDR3 length is 13 residues. The V and J ends lost 10 bases and 0 bases respectively, with 12 bases between them. Germline lookup yields CDR1 SNHLY and CDR2 FYNNEI. This chain's CDR3 is CANARELNTEAFF. The DNA of the CDR3 is TGTGCCAACGCACGGGAATTGAACACTGAAGCTTTCTTT.

This sequence joins TRBV19 and TRBJ1-1, with D possibly being TRBD1 (6 bases). V lost 1 base and J 1 base, leaving 7 bases between the germline ends. Germline CDR1 LNHDA, CDR2 SQIVND (reference sequence). This CDR3 comprises 14 residues. The CDR3 protein is CASSIAGANTEAFF. The CDR3 DNA sequence: TGTGCCAGTAGTATAGCAGGGGCGAACACTGAAGCTTTCTTT.

V usage is TRBV19 and J usage is TRBJ2-3, with 9 positions matching TRBD2. J gave up 1 base and V 6 bases, and 8 bases lay outside the gene matches. The CDR3 is made up of 16 amino acids. Germline CDR1 LNHDA, CDR2 SQIVND (reference sequence). This CDR3 reads CASSPLGGGGTDTQYF. The CDR3 DNA reads as TGTGCCAGTAGCCCGCTGGGCGGGGGGGGCACAGATACGCAGTATTTT.

This chain connects TRBV5-4 to TRBJ2-5, with TRBD1 as a possible D gene (6 bases). CDR3 length equals 13 residues. Germline V lookup: CDR1 SGHNT, CDR2 YYREEE (reference sequence). Trimming took 4 bases from V and 4 from J, leaving 11 bases between them. Here the CDR3 DNA reads TGTGCCAGCAGCCCACAGGGTTTAGAGACCCAGTACTTC. This codes for CASSPQGLETQYF.

V gene TRBV5-8 combines with J gene TRBJ1-1; the D is unclear. V was pared by 0 bases and J by 4 bases, with 16 bases between. Germline V gene sequence: CDR1 SGHTS, CDR2 YDEGEE. The CDR3 contains 16 residues. CDR3 residues: CASSLEAARMVTEAFF. Written as DNA, the CDR3 is TGTGCCAGCAGCTTGGAGGCCGCCAGGATGGTCACTGAAGCTTTCTTT.

The V and J genes are TRBV5-1 and TRBJ2-1, with 10 bases identical to TRBD2. The CDR3 totals 16 residues. V lost 4 bases to trimming and J lost 4 bases; unmatched junction nucleotides: 8. CDR1 and CDR2 (germline): SGHRS, YFSETQ. The CDR3 sequence is CASSPGLAAMYNEQFF. The CDR3 region has the DNA TGCGCCAGCAGCCCTGGACTAGCGGCTATGTACAATGAGCAGTTCTTC.

The V gene is TRBV6-1, the J gene TRBJ2-7; possible D gene TRBD1, 6 bases. The CDR3 consists of 15 residues. From germline, CDR1 is MNHNS and CDR2 SASEGT. The V end was cut by 2 bases, the J end by 3 bases, with 14 bases between. CDR3 DNA sequence: TGTGCCAGCAGTGAAAGGCAGGGGTCCCTCTACGAGCAGTACTTC. Its translation is CASSERQGSLYEQYF.

This chain uses TRBV5-1 with TRBJ2-7; TRBD2 matches 9 bases. This CDR3 is 14 amino acids long. Germline lookup yields CDR1 SGHRS and CDR2 YFSETQ. The ends lost 0 bases at V and 3 bases at J; junction bases unmatched: 1. The CDR3 nucleotides read TGCGCCAGCAGCTTGGGGCGGGAGGGCTACGAGCAGTACTTC. Amino acid sequence: CASSLGREGYEQYF.

This chain links TRBV30 with TRBJ2-2; D is undetermined. Germline V CDR1 and CDR2: GTSNPN, SVGIG (reference sequence). Trimming removed 3 bases from V and 6 bases from J, with 5 bases in between. The CDR3 is 11 amino acids. The CDR3 loop reads CAWRGAGELFF. CDR3 nucleotides: TGTGCCTGGAGGGGCGCCGGGGAGCTGTTTTTT.

The rearrangement uses TRBV4-3 and TRBJ2-1; 8 nucleotides align to TRBD2. Looked up from germline, CDR1 is LGHNA and CDR2 is YSLEER. V was clipped by 0 bases and J by 7 bases; unmatched bases: 8. The CDR3 contains 16 residues. CDR3 in DNA: TGCGCCAGCAGCCAAGACACGAGCGGGAGTAAAAATGAGCAGTTCTTC. Translated, it gives CASSQDTSGSKNEQFF.

The chain joins TRBV7-9 to TRBJ1-4; D is unclear. Trimming left V 5 bases short and J 0 bases short, with 16 bases between. CDR3 length: 17 residues. Germline CDR1 SEHNR, CDR2 FQNEAQ (reference sequence). CDR3 nucleotide sequence: TGTGCCAGCAGCATACGACCTGGTTTTGCAACTAATGAAAAACTGTTTTTT. This codes for CASSIRPGFATNEKLFF.

The J gene is TRBJ2-3, the V gene TRBV9; D tentatively reads TRBD1 or TRBD2 (5 bases each). V lost 3 bases to trimming and J lost 4 bases, with 18 bases between them. This CDR3 has 16 residues. Germline lookup yields CDR1 SGDLS and CDR2 YYNGEE. Here the CDR3 reads CASSARGGLAADTQYF. DNA of the CDR3: TGTGCCAGCAGCGCGAGGGGCGGCCTAGCCGCAGATACGCAGTATTTT.

The chain carries TRBV4-3 and TRBJ2-5; D unresolved. V lost 2 bases, J lost 7 bases, and 17 bases lay in between. The CDR3 covers 15 residues. CDR1 is LGHNA, CDR2 YSLEER, per germline. In DNA, the CDR3 is TGCGCCAGCAGCCAATCGGGTCCCGATACGGGGACCCAGTACTTC. Residues: CASSQSGPDTGTQYF.

This rearrangement joins TRBV7-2 to TRBJ2-3, with 13 nucleotides matching TRBD2. This CDR3 region has 16 residues. V gave up 5 bases and J gave up 5 bases; unmatched junction bases: 7. Germline V gene sequence: CDR1 SGHTA, CDR2 FQGNSA. The DNA for the CDR3 is TGTGCCAGCAGCCCAGGGACTAGCGGGACGAGAGATACGCAGTATTTT. Translated, it gives CASSPGTSGTRDTQYF.

This clone was found a few times. V is TRBV29-1 and J is TRBJ2-1; tentatively, D is TRBD2 (6 bases). The length of the CDR3 is 11 residues. V dropped 8 bases and J dropped 7 bases, with 12 bases sitting between them. Germline CDR1 and CDR2: SQVTM and ANQGSEA. The CDR3 reads CSTTRGNEQFF. The CDR3 DNA reads as TGCAGCACCACACGGGGGAATGAGCAGTTCTTC.

The J gene is TRBJ1-5, the V gene TRBV5-5; perhaps TRBD1 as D (5 bases). This CDR3 is 14 amino acids long. Trimming removed 4 bases from V and 6 bases from J, with 14 bases in between. Germline CDR1 is SGHKS and CDR2 is YYEKEE (reference sequence). CDR3 bases: TGTGCCAGCAGCCACGGGGGGGTTGGTCAGCCCCAGCATTTT. It is translated as CASSHGGVGQPQHF.

This clone was counted a single time. The chain couples TRBV5-1 to TRBJ2-7; 11 nucleotides line up with TRBD2. V lost 1 base and J lost 7; bases outside the gene matches: 1. There are 13 residues in the CDR3. Germline CDR1 and CDR2: SGHRS and YFSETQ. The CDR3: CASSLRLAGEQYF. CDR3 sequence (DNA): TGCGCCAGCAGCTTGCGACTAGCGGGAGAGCAGTACTTC.

This clone was seen only once. The J gene is TRBJ2-5, the V gene TRBV5-1; 14 bases match TRBD2. The J call may be mistaken, given a closer DNA end match to TRBJ2-7. Germline values: CDR1 SGHRS, CDR2 YFSETQ. CDR3 length: 16 amino acids. CDR3: CASTPGGLAGAYEQYF. In DNA form, the CDR3 reads TGCGCCAGCACCCCGGGGGGACTAGCGGGAGCGTACGAGCAGTACTTC.

The chain uses TRBV7-9 and TRBJ2-5; 7 positions match TRBD1. The germline gives CDR1 SEHNR, CDR2 FQNEAQ (reference sequence). The CDR3 is 17 residues long. The ends lost 1 base at V and 4 bases at J; junction bases unmatched: 12. CDR3 region: CASSLEVVTGVGETQYF. CDR3 in DNA: TGTGCCAGCAGCTTAGAGGTTGTAACAGGGGTGGGAGAGACCCAGTACTTC.

The V and J genes are TRBV5-1 and TRBJ1-1, with a tentative D call TRBD1 (6 bases). The ends were cut back, 5 bases at V and 3 bases at J, with 17 bases in the middle. There are 15 residues in the CDR3. The germline V gene encodes CDR1 SGHRS and CDR2 YFSETQ. This CDR3 reads CASRLTGSGDTEAFF. The CDR3 bases are TGCGCCAGCAGATTAACAGGGTCGGGGGACACTGAAGCTTTCTTT.

J is TRBJ2-2 and V is TRBV29-1; D call uncertain. CDR1 is SQVTM, CDR2 ANQGSEA, per germline. The V end lost 5 bases, the J end lost 1 base, and 5 bases lay between the germline ends. CDR3 length: 12 residues. CDR3 in DNA: TGCAGCGTTTTTCGGAACACCGGGGAGCTGTTTTTT. This sequence encodes CSVFRNTGELFF.

This chain links TRBV27 with TRBJ1-2; 7 nucleotides agree with TRBD1. The length of the CDR3 is 15 residues. With 4 bases clipped from V and 8 bases from J, the junction kept 13 bases outside the gene matches. CDR1 is MNHEY and CDR2 is SMNVEV in the germline V gene (reference sequence). CDR3: CASSWEGAPLSGYTF. Here the CDR3 DNA reads TGTGCCAGCAGTTGGGAGGGGGCCCCCCTGTCCGGCTACACCTTC.

The V and J genes are TRBV6-5 and TRBJ2-5, with D unresolved. Germline V CDR1 and CDR2: MNHEY, SVGAGI. CDR3 length: 14 residues. Trimming took 5 bases from V and 8 from J, leaving 18 bases between them. The CDR3 DNA reads TGTGCCAGCAGTCCCGACCTGAGGTTAGGCACCCAGTACTTC. It codes for CASSPDLRLGTQYF.

The V call is TRBV5-1, the J call TRBJ2-1; TRBD2 aligns across 10 bases. Trimming at V came to 3 bases and at J to 11 bases, leaving 17 bases not matched to a gene. This CDR3 has 17 residues. The germline V gene encodes CDR1 SGHRS and CDR2 YFSETQ. This CDR3 reads CASSSVPPPGLATQQFF. The CDR3 DNA is TGCGCCAGCAGCTCGGTCCCGCCCCCGGGACTAGCGACACAGCAGTTCTTC.

The chain carries TRBV19 and TRBJ1-4; TRBD1 might be the D (5 bases). The germline V and J ends were trimmed by 3 bases and 10 bases, with 12 bases remaining between them. In germline, CDR1 is LNHDA, CDR2 SQIVND (reference sequence). The CDR3 consists of 13 residues. The CDR3 region has the DNA TGTGCCAGTAGTATGGGCAGGGAAGGAAAACTGTTTTTT. Translated: CASSMGREGKLFF.

V is TRBV5-1 and J is TRBJ2-7; D call uncertain. With 2 bases removed from V and 0 bases from J, the gap between germline ends came to 12 bases. The length of the CDR3 is 15 residues. Germline V lookup: CDR1 SGHRS, CDR2 YFSETQ. The CDR3 nucleotides read TGCGCCAGCAGCTTCGGGCCTTCTGGCTCCTACGAGCAGTACTTC. As protein: CASSFGPSGSYEQYF.